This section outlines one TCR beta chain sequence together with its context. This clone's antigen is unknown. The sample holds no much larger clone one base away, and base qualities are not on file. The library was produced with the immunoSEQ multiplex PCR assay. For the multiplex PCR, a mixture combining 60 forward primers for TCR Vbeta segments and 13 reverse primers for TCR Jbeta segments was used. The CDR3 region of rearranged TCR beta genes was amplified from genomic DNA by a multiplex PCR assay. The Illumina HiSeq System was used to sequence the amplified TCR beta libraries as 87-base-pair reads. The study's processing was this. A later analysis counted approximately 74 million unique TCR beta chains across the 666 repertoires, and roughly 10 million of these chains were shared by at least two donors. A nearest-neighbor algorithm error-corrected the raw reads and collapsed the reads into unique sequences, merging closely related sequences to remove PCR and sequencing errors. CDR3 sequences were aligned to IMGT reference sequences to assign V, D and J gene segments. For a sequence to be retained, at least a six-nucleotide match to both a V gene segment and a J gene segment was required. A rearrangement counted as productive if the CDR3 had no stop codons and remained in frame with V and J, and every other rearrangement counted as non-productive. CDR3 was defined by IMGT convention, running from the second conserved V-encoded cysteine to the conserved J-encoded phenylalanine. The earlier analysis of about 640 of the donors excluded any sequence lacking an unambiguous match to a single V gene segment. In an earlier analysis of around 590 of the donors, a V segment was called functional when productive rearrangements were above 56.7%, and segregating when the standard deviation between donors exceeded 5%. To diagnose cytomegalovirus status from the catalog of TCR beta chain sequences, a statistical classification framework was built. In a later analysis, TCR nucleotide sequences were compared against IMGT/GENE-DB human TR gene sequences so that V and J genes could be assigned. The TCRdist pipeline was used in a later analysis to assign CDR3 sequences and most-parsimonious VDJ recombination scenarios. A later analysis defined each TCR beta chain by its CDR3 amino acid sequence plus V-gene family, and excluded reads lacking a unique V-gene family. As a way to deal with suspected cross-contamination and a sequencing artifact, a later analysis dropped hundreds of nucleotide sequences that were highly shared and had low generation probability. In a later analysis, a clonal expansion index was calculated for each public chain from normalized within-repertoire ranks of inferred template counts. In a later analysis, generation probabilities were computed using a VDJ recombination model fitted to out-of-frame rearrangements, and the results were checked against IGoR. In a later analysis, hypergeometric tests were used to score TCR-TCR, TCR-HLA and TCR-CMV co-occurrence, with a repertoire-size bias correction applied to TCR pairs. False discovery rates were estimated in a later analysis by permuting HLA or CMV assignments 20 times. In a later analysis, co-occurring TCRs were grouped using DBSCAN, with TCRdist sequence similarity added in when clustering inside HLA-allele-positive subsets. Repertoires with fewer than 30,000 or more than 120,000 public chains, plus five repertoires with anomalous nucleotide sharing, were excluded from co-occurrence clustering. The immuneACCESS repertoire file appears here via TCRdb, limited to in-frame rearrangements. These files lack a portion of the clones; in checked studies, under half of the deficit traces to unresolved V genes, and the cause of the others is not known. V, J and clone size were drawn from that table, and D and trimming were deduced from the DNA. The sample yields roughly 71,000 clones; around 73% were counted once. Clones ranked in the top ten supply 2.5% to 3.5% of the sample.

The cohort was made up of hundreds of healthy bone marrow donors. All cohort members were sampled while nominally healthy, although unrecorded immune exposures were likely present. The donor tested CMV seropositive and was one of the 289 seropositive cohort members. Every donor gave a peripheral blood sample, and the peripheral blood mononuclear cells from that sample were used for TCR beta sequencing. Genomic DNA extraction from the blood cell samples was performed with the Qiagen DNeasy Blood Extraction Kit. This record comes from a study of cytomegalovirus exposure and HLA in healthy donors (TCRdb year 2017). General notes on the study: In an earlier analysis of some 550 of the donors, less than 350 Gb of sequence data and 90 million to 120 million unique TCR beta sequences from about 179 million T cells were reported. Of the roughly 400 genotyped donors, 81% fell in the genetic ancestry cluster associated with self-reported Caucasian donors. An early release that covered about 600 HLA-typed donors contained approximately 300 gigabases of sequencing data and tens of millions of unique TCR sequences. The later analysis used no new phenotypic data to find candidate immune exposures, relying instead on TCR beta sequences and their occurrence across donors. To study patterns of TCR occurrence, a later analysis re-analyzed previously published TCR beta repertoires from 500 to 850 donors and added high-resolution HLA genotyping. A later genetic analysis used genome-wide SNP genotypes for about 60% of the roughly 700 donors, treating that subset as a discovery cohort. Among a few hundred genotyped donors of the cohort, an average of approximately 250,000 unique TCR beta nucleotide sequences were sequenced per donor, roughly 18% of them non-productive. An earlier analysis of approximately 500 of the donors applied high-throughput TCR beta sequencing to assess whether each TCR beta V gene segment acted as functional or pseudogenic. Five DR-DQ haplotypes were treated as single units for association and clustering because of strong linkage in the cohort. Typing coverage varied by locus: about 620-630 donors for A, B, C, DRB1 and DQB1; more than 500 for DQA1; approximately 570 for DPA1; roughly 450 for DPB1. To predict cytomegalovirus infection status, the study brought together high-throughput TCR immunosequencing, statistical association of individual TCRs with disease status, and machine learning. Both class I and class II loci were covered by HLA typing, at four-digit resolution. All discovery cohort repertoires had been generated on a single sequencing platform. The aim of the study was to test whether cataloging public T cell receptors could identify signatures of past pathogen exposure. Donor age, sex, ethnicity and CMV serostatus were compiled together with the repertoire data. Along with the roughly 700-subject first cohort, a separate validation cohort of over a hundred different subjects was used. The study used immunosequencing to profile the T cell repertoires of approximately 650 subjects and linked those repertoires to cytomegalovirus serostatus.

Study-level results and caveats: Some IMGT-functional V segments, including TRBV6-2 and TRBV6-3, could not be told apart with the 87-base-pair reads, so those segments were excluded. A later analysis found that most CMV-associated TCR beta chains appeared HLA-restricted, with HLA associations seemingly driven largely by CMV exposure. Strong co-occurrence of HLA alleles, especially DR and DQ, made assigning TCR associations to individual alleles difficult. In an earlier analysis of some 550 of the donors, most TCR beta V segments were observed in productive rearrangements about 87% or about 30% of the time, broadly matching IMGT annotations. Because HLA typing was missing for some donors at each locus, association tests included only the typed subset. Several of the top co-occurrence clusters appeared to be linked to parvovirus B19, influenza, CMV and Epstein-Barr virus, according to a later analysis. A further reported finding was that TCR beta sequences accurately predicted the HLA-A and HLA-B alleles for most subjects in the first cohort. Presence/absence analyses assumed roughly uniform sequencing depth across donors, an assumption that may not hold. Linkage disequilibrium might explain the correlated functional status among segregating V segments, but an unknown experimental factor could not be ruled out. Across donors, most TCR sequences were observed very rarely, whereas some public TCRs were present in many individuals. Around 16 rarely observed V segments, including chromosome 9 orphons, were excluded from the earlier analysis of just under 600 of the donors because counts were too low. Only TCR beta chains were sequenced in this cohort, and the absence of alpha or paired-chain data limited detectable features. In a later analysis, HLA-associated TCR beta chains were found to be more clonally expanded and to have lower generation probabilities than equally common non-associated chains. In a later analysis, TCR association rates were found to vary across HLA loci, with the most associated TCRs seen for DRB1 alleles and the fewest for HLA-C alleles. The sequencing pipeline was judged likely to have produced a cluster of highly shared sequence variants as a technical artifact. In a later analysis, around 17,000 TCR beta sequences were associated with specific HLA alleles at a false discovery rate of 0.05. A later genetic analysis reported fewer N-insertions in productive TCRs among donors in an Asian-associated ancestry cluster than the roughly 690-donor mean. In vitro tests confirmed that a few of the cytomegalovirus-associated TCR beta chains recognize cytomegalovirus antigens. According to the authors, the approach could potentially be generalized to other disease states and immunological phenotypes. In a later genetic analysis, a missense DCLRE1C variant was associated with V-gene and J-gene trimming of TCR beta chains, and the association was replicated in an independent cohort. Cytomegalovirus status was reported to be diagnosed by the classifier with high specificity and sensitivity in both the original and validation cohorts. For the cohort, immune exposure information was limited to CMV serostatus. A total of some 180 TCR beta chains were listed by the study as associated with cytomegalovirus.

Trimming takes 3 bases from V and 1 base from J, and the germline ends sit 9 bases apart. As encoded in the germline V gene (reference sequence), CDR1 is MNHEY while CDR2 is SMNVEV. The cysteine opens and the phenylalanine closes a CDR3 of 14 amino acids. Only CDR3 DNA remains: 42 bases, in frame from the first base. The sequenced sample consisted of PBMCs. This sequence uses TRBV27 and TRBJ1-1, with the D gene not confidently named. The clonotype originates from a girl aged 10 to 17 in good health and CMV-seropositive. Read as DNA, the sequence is TGTGCCAGCAGTTTCAATACACCGAACACTGAAGCTTTCTTT. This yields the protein CASSFNTPNTEAFF.